These 13 T cell receptor beta chains were all obtained from the same sample, sequenced in a study of response to subunit inactivated influenza vaccine. A single record per CDR3 protein comes from TCRdb applying MiXCR to the RT-PCR reads. Of some 640,000 distinct CDR3 sequences in the sample, more than 11% are singletons; the top ten hold approximately 6.5%. Material: PBMCs from blood, obtained 14 to 15 days before vaccination. The receptor source for this set is a man aged 50 to 60 who received an inactivated influenza vaccine.

The chain has TRBV10-3 and TRBJ2-5; the match to TRBD2 covers 14 bases. CDR3 length equals 17 residues. J was trimmed by 1 base and V by 3 bases; bases with no gene match: 4. Germline V gene lookup returns CDR1 ENHRY and CDR2 SYGVKD. The CDR3 bases are TGTGCCATCAGTGAACCGGGACTAGCGGGGGCCCAAGAGACCCAGTACTTC. This sequence encodes CAISEPGLAGAQETQYF.

J is TRBJ2-2 and V is TRBV6-1; D may be TRBD1 (6 bases). Germline lookup yields CDR1 MNHNS and CDR2 SASEGT. V was pared by 5 bases and J by 0 bases, with 10 bases between. This CDR3 is built from 15 residues. CDR3 protein: CASSPGQTNTGELFF. The CDR3 nucleotides are TGTGCCAGCAGTCCAGGACAGACGAACACCGGGGAGCTGTTTTTT.

V is TRBV13 and J is TRBJ2-1; 14 positions match TRBD2. CDR3 length: 19 residues. Germline V lookup: CDR1 PRHDT, CDR2 FYEKMQ (reference sequence). V was pared by 4 bases and J by 0 bases, with 8 bases of the junction left unmatched. CDR3 DNA: TGTGCCAGCAGCTCCCCGGGACTAGCGGGGGCCCACTCCTACAATGAGCAGTTCTTC. It specifies CASSSPGLAGAHSYNEQFF.

Many counts were recorded for this clonotype. The chain recombines TRBV29-1 with TRBJ2-1; 15 bases match TRBD2. Germline-derived CDR1 and CDR2 are SQVTM and ANQGSEA. The CDR3 extends over 18 amino acids. Germline trimming cut 1 base from V and 3 bases from J; bases unmatched to any gene: 7. CDR3 DNA: TGCAGCGTTGAAGGGGGGACTAGCGGGGGGCCCTACTACAATGAGCAGTTCTTC. Translating it yields CSVEGGTSGGPYYNEQFF.

The rearrangement joins TRBV6-5 to TRBJ2-7, with 13 bases matching TRBD2. V trimming: 2 bases; J trimming: 3 bases; junction bases outside the gene matches: 4. The CDR3 is 16 amino acids. In germline, CDR1 is MNHEY, CDR2 SVGAGI. The CDR3 DNA sequence: TGTGCCAGCAGTTACACCGGACTAGCGGGAGTCTACGAGCAGTACTTC. This translates into CASSYTGLAGVYEQYF.

This clonotype showed up just a few times. The chain employs TRBV7-9 and TRBJ2-5; D could derive from TRBD1 or TRBD2 (5 bases each). Trimming cost V 5 bases and J 4 bases, with 11 bases left between them. Germline CDR1 reads SEHNR; CDR2 reads FQNEAQ (reference sequence). CDR3 length: 13 amino acids. CDR3 protein: CASSRSGGETQYF. In DNA form, the CDR3 reads TGTGCCAGCAGCCGGAGTGGGGGAGAGACCCAGTACTTC.

The chain employs TRBV30 and TRBJ2-2; D ambiguous. Germline CDR1 reads GTSNPN; CDR2 reads SVGIG (reference sequence). CDR3 length: 14 residues. V was shortened by 3 bases and J by 0 bases, with 8 bases between the two germline ends. The CDR3 is CAWRHLSNTGELFF. DNA of the CDR3: TGTGCCTGGAGACACTTATCGAACACCGGGGAGCTGTTTTTT.

This chain links TRBV11-2 with TRBJ1-6; 7 nucleotides match TRBD1. Germline loops: CDR1 SGHAT, CDR2 FQNNGV. The CDR3 is 18 residues long. V was clipped by 1 base and J by 0 bases; unmatched bases: 6. CDR3 residues: CASSLGQGVSSYNSPLHF. The CDR3 nucleotides are TGTGCCAGCAGCTTAGGTCAGGGGGTTAGCTCCTATAATTCACCCCTCCACTTT.

This chain joins TRBV20-1 and TRBJ1-5; no clear D gene. The germline V gene encodes CDR1 DFQATT and CDR2 SNEGSKA (reference sequence). The CDR3 consists of 12 residues. Trimming shortened V by 5 bases and J by 2 bases, and 7 bases separated the two germline ends. In nucleotides, the CDR3 is TGCAGTGCTCGGAATGGCAATCAGCCCCAGCATTTT. Translating gives CSARNGNQPQHF.

This clonotype was detected a few times. The rearrangement joins TRBV29-1 to TRBJ1-4, with TRBD1 as a possible D gene (5 bases). Germline CDR1 is SQVTM and CDR2 is ANQGSEA. V dropped 7 bases and J dropped 8 bases, with 20 bases sitting between them. This CDR3 is 14 amino acids long. The CDR3 here is CSARTGTAGEKLFF. Written as DNA, the CDR3 is TGCAGCGCTCGTACGGGGACTGCGGGGGAAAAACTGTTTTTT.

A few counts support this clonotype. The chain carries TRBV10-3 and TRBJ2-6; 12 bases align to TRBD1. The V gene's germline CDR1 is ENHRY and CDR2 SYGVKD. V lost 4 bases and J lost 0; bases outside the gene matches: 7. The CDR3 runs 19 residues. The CDR3 DNA reads TGTGCCATCAGTGCGTGGGACAGGGGGCGTCTCTCTGGGGCCAACGTCCTGACTTTC. Residues: CAISAWDRGRLSGANVLTF.

The chain has TRBV20-1 and TRBJ2-7; 12 nucleotides agree with TRBD2. Trimming cost V 5 bases and J 2 bases; bases outside gene matches: 7. Germline CDR1 DFQATT, CDR2 SNEGSKA (reference sequence). The CDR3 is 15 amino acids. The CDR3 sequence: CSALTSGSWTYEQYF. CDR3 nucleotide sequence: TGCAGTGCTCTGACTAGCGGGAGTTGGACCTACGAGCAGTACTTC.

The table lists this clonotype with many counts. The chain joins TRBV18 to TRBJ2-1, with D hard to call. This CDR3 has 14 residues. The V end was cut by 8 bases, the J end by 0 bases, with 11 bases between. Germline values: CDR1 KGHSH, CDR2 LQKENI. The CDR3 DNA is TGTGCCAGCAGTTACGGCAGCTCCTACAATGAGCAGTTCTTC. It specifies CASSYGSSYNEQFF.